These 12 T cell receptor beta chains share one sample of origin, sequenced in a study of T cells after yellow fever vaccination (dated by TCRdb to the late 2010s). The treatment or condition label, read with the paper, signifies: live attenuated yellow fever vaccine strain. The protocol used for the library was 5' RACE. Instrument used: Illumina HiSeq 2500. TCRdb redid the processing of the public reads, applying fastp at Q25 and MiXCR, and retained in-frame beta chains. Records with the same CDR3 protein are collapsed into one entry carrying the most frequent genes and DNA. The sample table shows about 94,000 distinct CDR3 sequences, and 8% to 10% are seen once. Of the sample, approximately 17% falls within the top ten clones. The material sequenced was CD8+ T cells not binding an NS4B(214-222) dextramer, sorted from PBMCs, taken more than 13 days after the first yellow fever vaccination. What the cell subset or site label conveys for this sample: NS4B epitope dextramer-negative CD8 T cells. The receptors here all came from a man aged 18 to 35 who received the YFV17D yellow fever vaccine.

This clonotype was detected a few times. This chain connects TRBV4-1 to TRBJ2-7; D is unresolved. Trimming pared 1 base from V and 3 bases from J, leaving 16 bases between. Germline assignment: CDR1 MGHRA and CDR2 YSYEKL. The CDR3 has 16 residues. CDR3 residues: CASSQVTRVHVYEQYF. CDR3 bases: TGCGCCAGCAGCCAAGTGACAAGGGTCCACGTCTACGAGCAGTACTTC.

This clonotype turned up a few times. This chain connects TRBV12-3 or TRBV12-4 to TRBJ2-5; TRBD1 matches at 8 bases. Trimming took 5 bases from V and 5 from J; bases not matched to a gene: 16. This CDR3 region has 17 residues. This CDR3 reads CASSPSPGQEKSETQYF. The CDR3 nucleotides read TGTGCCAGCAGTCCCAGTCCGGGACAGGAGAAGTCGGAGACCCAGTACTTC.

This chain uses TRBV6-5 with TRBJ2-1; D is possibly TRBD1 (5 bases). The V end lost 3 bases, the J end lost 7 bases, and 10 bases lay between the germline ends. From germline, CDR1 is MNHEY and CDR2 SVGAGI. This CDR3 region has 13 residues. The CDR3 spells CASSYGARNEQFF. The CDR3 bases are TGTGCCAGCAGTTATGGGGCGAGGAATGAGCAGTTCTTC.

This chain connects TRBV2 to TRBJ2-2; no reliable D call. The length of the CDR3 is 13 residues. Trimming cost V 6 bases and J 8 bases, with 13 bases left between them. Germline V CDR1 and CDR2: SNHLY, FYNNEI. The CDR3 nucleotides read TGTGCCAGCAGCTTCGACACGAAGGGGGAGCTGTTTTTT. Encoded protein: CASSFDTKGELFF. The complete variable domain, with remaining parts taken from reference TRBV2 and TRBJ2-2, reads EPEVTQTPSHQVTQMGQEVILRCVPISNHLYFYWYRQILGQKVEFLVSFYNNEISEKSEIFDDQFSVERPDGSNFTLKIRSTKLEDSAMYFCASSFDTKGELFFGEGSRLTVL.

The table lists this clonotype with many counts. The chain couples TRBV29-1 to TRBJ2-7; no firm D call. The germline V gene has CDR1 SQVTM and CDR2 ANQGSEA. The CDR3 totals 12 residues. Trimming cost V 7 bases and J 0 bases, with 10 bases left between them. The CDR3 nucleotides are TGCAGCGCCTTCGACCTCTCCTACGAGCAGTACTTC. It specifies CSAFDLSYEQYF.

The rearrangement links TRBV6-5 to TRBJ2-1; D remains unclear. Germline CDR1 is MNHEY and CDR2 is SVGAGI. The CDR3 runs to 13 residues. Trimming pared 3 bases from V and 5 bases from J, leaving 8 bases between. In DNA form, the CDR3 reads TGTGCCAGCAGTTATTCAGGAAACAATGAGCAGTTCTTC. Translating gives CASSYSGNNEQFF.

The chain combines TRBV4-3 with TRBJ1-4; D is uncertain. In germline, CDR1 is LGHNA, CDR2 YSLEER. The CDR3 totals 12 residues. Trimming removed 2 bases from V and 7 bases from J, with 5 bases in between. For the CDR3, the DNA is TGCGCCAGCAGCCAATTTGGTGAAAAACTGTTTTTT. Amino acid sequence: CASSQFGEKLFF.

The chain couples TRBV28 to TRBJ2-5; TRBD1 agrees at 10 bases. Germline CDR1 is MDHEN and CDR2 is SYDVKM. The CDR3 runs to 12 residues. V gave up 10 bases and J gave up 5 bases; unmatched junction bases: 4. CDR3 sequence (DNA): TGTGCCATCTCGGGACAGGGGGAGACCCAGTACTTC. Protein: CAISGQGETQYF.

The genes are TRBV7-8 and TRBJ1-6; possible D gene TRBD1, 5 bases. The CDR3 sequence is 16 residues long. Germline CDR1 and CDR2: SGHVS and FQNEAQ. V was clipped by 5 bases and J by 9 bases, with 20 bases between them. The DNA for the CDR3 is TGTGCCAGCAGCATGGGGAAGCCCGGGGCCGGTTCACCCCTCCACTTT. Translated: CASSMGKPGAGSPLHF.

This clonotype was seen ten or more times. The chain recombines TRBV29-1 with TRBJ1-1; possible D gene TRBD1, 6 bases. This CDR3 region has 13 residues. V lost 5 bases, J lost 8 bases, and 18 bases lay in between. Germline assignment: CDR1 SQVTM and CDR2 ANQGSEA. CDR3 in amino acids: CSVFLGAVMEAFF. In DNA form, the CDR3 reads TGCAGCGTTTTCTTGGGGGCTGTTATGGAAGCTTTCTTT.

This chain connects TRBV20-1 to TRBJ1-1, with 8 bases that match TRBD1. The V segment lost 5 bases and the J segment 1 base; nucleotides outside the gene matches: 6. Germline V gene lookup returns CDR1 DFQATT and CDR2 SNEGSKA (reference sequence). CDR3 size: 14 residues. The chain's CDR3 is CSAPPGQGNTEAFF. CDR3 nucleotides: TGCAGTGCTCCTCCCGGACAGGGGAACACTGAAGCTTTCTTT.

A few counts support this clonotype. The chain joins TRBV6-5 to TRBJ2-2; TRBD1 might be the D (5 bases). CDR3 length: 14 residues. The germline V gene encodes CDR1 MNHEY and CDR2 SVGAGI. V shed 2 bases and J shed 4 bases, with 8 bases lying between them. The CDR3: CASSYGHSTGELFF. CDR3 nucleotides: TGTGCCAGCAGTTACGGACATTCCACCGGGGAGCTGTTTTTT.